In this sample, the clone carrying this T cell receptor beta chain turned up many times. What it recognizes is unknown. These data belong to a study of regulatory T cells in long-lasting Graves disease. Findings and limits, study-wide: Persistent patients had a count of shared public clonotypes (around 2,500) that exceeded that of new patients (around 970).

The CDR3 loop spans 14 amino acids. The V gene lost 1 base and the J gene lost 8 bases, with 11 bases spanning the gap. CDR1 and CDR2 from the germline V gene are SGHTA and FQGNSA. Time point: newly diagnosed GD, antithyroid drugs for less than 3 months. The TCR library was made from RNA extracted from PBMCs. The patient group derived from an endocrinology department in Xi'an, China. Libraries of TCR beta came from iRepertoire HTBI primers plus Arm-PCR of CDR3 regions. Methods used by the authors: The samples included around 65 TRBV and under 15 TRBJ segments. TCRdb independently ran MiXCR on the multiplex PCR reads; one entry per CDR3 protein. These V and J calls rely on TCRdb rather than the paper's analysis. The sample consists of about 450,000 distinct CDR3 sequences, around 17% of them appearing once. The same data also contributed to another study, on T cells in Graves' hyperthyroidism and ophthalmopathy. As that study records: The diagnoses drew upon clinical symptoms, serum thyroxine and TRAb, thyroid ultrasound and orbital computed tomography.

V gene TRBV7-2 combines with J gene TRBJ1-4; no reliable D call. The starting material was peripheral blood mononuclear cells (PBMCs), obtained at new diagnosis, from a patient treated with antithyroid drugs. The source of this sequence is a woman aged 25-40 years with Graves disease. Here the CDR3 reads CASSLGQSREKLFF. The CDR3 DNA is TGTGCCAGCAGCTTAGGGCAATCCCGGGAAAAACTGTTTTTT.